This TCR beta chain emerged from a study of cytomegalovirus exposure and HLA in healthy donors. The study, taken as a whole, reports: Segments of the TCR beta V type were, in most cases, productive about 87% or about 30% of the time in an earlier analysis. HLA alleles were associated with 17,000 or so TCR beta sequences in a later analysis at 0.05 false discovery rate.

This clone was recorded only once. No antigen is known for it. The PCR made use of 60 Vbeta and 13 Jbeta primers. The method was immunoSEQ multiplex PCR; TCRdb's version includes in-frame clones alone and lacks a portion of them. The sample contains approximately 95,000 clones, around 73% of which appear only once. The receptor was derived from a woman aged 40 to 50 in good health and CMV-seropositive. Sequencing input: PBMCs.

The CDR3 sequence is CASSVNGREDEQFF. The DNA of the CDR3 is TGTGCCAGCAGCGTCAACGGGAGGGAGGATGAGCAGTTCTTC. V and J are TRBV9 and TRBJ2-1; TRBD2 aligns across 8 bases. The V gene's germline CDR1 is SGDLS and CDR2 YYNGEE. Trimming at V came to 2 bases and at J to 8 bases, leaving 6 bases not matched to a gene. The CDR3 loop spans 14 amino acids.